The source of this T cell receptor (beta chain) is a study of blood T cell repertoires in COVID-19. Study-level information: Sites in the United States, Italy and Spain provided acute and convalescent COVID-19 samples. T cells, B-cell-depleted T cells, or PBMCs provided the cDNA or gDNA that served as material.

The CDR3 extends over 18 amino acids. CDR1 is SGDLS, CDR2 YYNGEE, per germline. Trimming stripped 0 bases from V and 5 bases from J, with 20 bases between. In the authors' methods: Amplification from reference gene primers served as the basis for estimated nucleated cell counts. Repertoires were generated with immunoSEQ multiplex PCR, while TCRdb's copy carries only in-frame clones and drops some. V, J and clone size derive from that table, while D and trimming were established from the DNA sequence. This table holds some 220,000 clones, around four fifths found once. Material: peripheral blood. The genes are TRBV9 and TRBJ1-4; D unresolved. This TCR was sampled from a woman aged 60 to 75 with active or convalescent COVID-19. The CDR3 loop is CASSVGEAGHLPNEKLFF. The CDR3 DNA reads TGTGCCAGCAGCGTAGGGGAGGCAGGCCACCTACCAAATGAAAAACTGTTTTTT. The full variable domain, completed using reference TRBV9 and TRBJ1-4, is DSGVTQTPKHLITATGQRVTLRCSPRSGDLSVYWYQQSLDQGLQFLIQYYNGEERAKGNILERFSAQQFPDLHSELNLSSLELGDSALYFCASSVGEAGHLPNEKLFFGSGTQLSVL.